Following are 11 T cell receptor beta chains from one sample sequenced in a study of T cell repertoires in cytomegalovirus infection. TCRdb reanalysed the reads using MiXCR and keeps one entry per CDR3 protein. The sample includes some 920,000 distinct CDR3 sequences, 31% of them seen just once. Which antigens these TCRs recognize remains unknown. The source material was cultured CD8+ T cells from PBMCs, sampled from culture after CMV antigen stimulation. These receptor sequences come from a human donor in good health (CMV status not recorded). Some clones in this sample may be carry-over from other donors' samples.

This CDR3 reads CASSYPRLAGASYNEQFF. CDR3 bases: TGTGCCAGCAGTTACCCGAGACTAGCGGGGGCCAGCTACAATGAGCAGTTCTTC. J is TRBJ2-1 and V is TRBV6-2 or TRBV6-3, with 12 bases fitting TRBD2. Trimming at V came to 2 bases and at J to 3 bases, leaving 8 bases not matched to a gene. CDR1 is MNHEY and CDR2 is SVGEGT in the germline V gene. The CDR3 is 18 amino acids.

In its sample, this clonotype was seen many times. V gene TRBV12-3 or TRBV12-4 combines with J gene TRBJ1-2, with D maybe TRBD1 (5 bases). This CDR3 has 15 residues. V dropped 3 bases and J dropped 4 bases, with 15 bases sitting between them. CDR3 protein: CASSLGRPRSYGYTF. In DNA, the CDR3 is TGTGCCAGCAGTTTGGGACGGCCACGTAGCTATGGCTACACCTTC.

The J gene is TRBJ2-7, the V gene TRBV27; maybe TRBD1 (5 bases). CDR1 and CDR2 from the germline V gene are MNHEY and SMNVEV (reference sequence). Trimming shortened V by 8 bases and J by 3 bases, and 17 bases separated the two germline ends. The CDR3 is made up of 14 amino acids. DNA for the CDR3: TGTGCCAGCGGACCCGGTCAGGGTGGCTACGAGCAGTACTTC. Translating gives CASGPGQGGYEQYF.

The chain links TRBV5-1 to TRBJ2-3; tentative D call: TRBD1 (5 bases). Trimming removed 0 bases from V and 6 bases from J, with 14 bases in between. Germline assignment: CDR1 SGHRS and CDR2 YFSETQ. CDR3 length: 15 residues. The CDR3 coding sequence is TGCGCCAGCAGCTTGGAATCCTATTACAGGGATACGCAGTATTTT. Its translation is CASSLESYYRDTQYF. Using reference TRBV5-1 and TRBJ2-3 for the parts outside the CDR3, the full variable domain is KAGVTQTPRYLIKTRGQQVTLSCSPISGHRSVSWYQQTPGQGLQFLFEYFSETQRNKGNFPGRFSGRQFSNSRSEMNVSTLELGDSALYLCASSLESYYRDTQYFGPGTRLTVL.

This clonotype was seen many times. The genes are TRBV12-3 or TRBV12-4 and TRBJ1-3, with D uncertain. V was trimmed by 6 bases and J by 0 bases, leaving 9 bases between them. This CDR3 is 14 amino acids long. The CDR3 loop is CASSLSGSGNTIYF. The CDR3 DNA reads TGTGCCAGCAGCTTATCCGGCTCTGGAAACACCATATATTTT.

CDR3 DNA sequence: TGCGCCAGCAGTCCTCGCTCGACTGTGGCCATGAACACTGAAGCTTTCTTT. Amino acids: CASSPRSTVAMNTEAFF. The genes are TRBV5-1 and TRBJ1-1, with D unclear. This CDR3 spans 17 amino acids. The germline V and J ends were trimmed by 5 bases and 0 bases, with 20 bases remaining between them. Germline V gene data show CDR1 as SGHRS and CDR2 as YFSETQ.

This chain joins TRBV7-9 and TRBJ1-1; a possible D gene is TRBD1 (5 bases). CDR1 and CDR2 (germline): SEHNR, FQNEAQ (reference sequence). This CDR3 contains 17 residues. V was trimmed by 5 bases and J by 1 base, leaving 20 bases between them. CDR3 nucleotide sequence: TGTGCCAGCAGCCCGGGACGGGGCCTTCAGGGGAACACTGAAGCTTTCTTT. Its protein is CASSPGRGLQGNTEAFF.

This clonotype showed up many times. V and J are TRBV24-1 and TRBJ2-1, with D maybe TRBD1 (5 bases). This CDR3 region has 15 residues. V lost 6 bases to trimming and J lost 0 bases, with 11 bases between them. CDR1 KGHDR and CDR2 SFDVKD come from the germline V gene. For the CDR3, the DNA is TGTGCCACCAGTCCGCAGGGCTTCTCCTACAATGAGCAGTTCTTC. Translated: CATSPQGFSYNEQFF.

The rearrangement joins TRBV7-9 to TRBJ2-7; D may be TRBD2 (7 bases). Germline CDR1 reads SEHNR; CDR2 reads FQNEAQ (reference sequence). The V end lost 5 bases, the J end lost 3 bases, and 20 bases lay between the germline ends. The CDR3 loop spans 16 amino acids. The CDR3 DNA reads TGTGCCAGCAGCCCAGGGGAGGGGGAGGTTCGCTACGAGCAGTACTTC. Translation: CASSPGEGEVRYEQYF.

The table lists this clonotype with many counts. This chain's CDR3 is CASSRDNNYGYTF. The CDR3 DNA is TGTGCCAGCAGCCGGGACAACAACTATGGCTACACCTTC. V usage is TRBV7-2 and J usage is TRBJ1-2; tentative D call: TRBD1 (6 bases). V shed 5 bases and J shed 2 bases, with 9 bases lying between them. CDR1 is SGHTA, CDR2 FQGNSA, per germline. The CDR3 length is 13 residues.

This clonotype has a single count. This sequence joins TRBV2 and TRBJ1-1; D gene uncertain. The CDR3 runs to 11 residues. The germline gives CDR1 SNHLY, CDR2 FYNNEI. Trimming cost V 10 bases and J 11 bases, with 17 bases left between them. CDR3 DNA sequence: TGTGCCACTGGAGGATCCTTGAGGGCTTTCTTT. It translates to CATGGSLRAFF.